This T cell receptor (beta chain) is drawn from a study of blood T cell repertoires in COVID-19 (dated by TCRdb to the early 2020s). Turning to the overall study: Collaborator samples came from the United States, Italy and Spain and covered acute and convalescent phases of COVID-19. Where available, HLA class I and class II types were obtained from metadata supplied by the sample provider rather than from assay-based typing. The samples were drawn from the first 160 participants of the ongoing ImmuneRACE study and from 1,254 subjects provided by 6 global collaborators. The dataset comprised deeply sampled blood TCRbeta repertoires from subjects exposed to, actively infected with, or recovered from COVID-19. Nearly every sample came with metadata listing a de-identified subject ID, COVID-19 status, age in years and sex. The material from the prospective study consisted of cDNA or gDNA derived from T cells, B-cell-depleted T cells, or PBMCs. The repertoires were released in a freely available public database meant as a resource for research on the immune response to SARS-CoV-2. Results the study describes overall, beyond this receptor: The amount of clinical and demographic metadata varied by source and participant and was provided uncurated.

Worth noting for this clone: The antigen it recognizes is unknown. Base qualities are not recorded, but no much larger clone differs from it by a single base.

The collaborating institutions used their own protocols to collect whole blood in K2EDTA tubes. For TCRbeta analysis, collaborators shipped samples as frozen whole blood, isolated PBMCs, or DNA extracted from either of those sample types. The immunoSEQ Assay, a bias-controlled multiplex PCR, was used to amplify TCRbeta CDR3 regions from genomic DNA. The original pipeline was this. Nucleated cell counts per sample were estimated from amplification of reference gene primers within the assay. To quantify the absolute abundance of each unique TCRbeta CDR3 rearrangement, sequence reads were collapsed and filtered. For each sample, productive Simpson clonality was calculated as the square root of Simpson's diversity index over productive rearrangements. The clones in this table, taken by TCRdb from immuneACCESS, are in-frame only. Not every clone is retained; where verified, under half of the shortfall comes from an unresolved V gene, and the cause of the rest is unknown. V, J and clone size are those of that table, while D and trimming were read from the DNA. This sample is represented by about 130,000 clones; just under 85% of them were singletons. The top ten clonotypes cover roughly 15% of the sample.

The CDR3 numbers 15 residues from cysteine through phenylalanine. Only CDR3 DNA remains: 45 bases, in frame from the first base. The CDR1 and CDR2 encoded by the germline V gene are KGHDR and SFDVKD. V loses 5 bases, J loses 0 bases, and the germline ends lie 10 bases apart. The clonotype originates from a woman aged 50 to 60 with acute or convalescent COVID-19. The sequence joins TRBV24-1 to TRBJ1-5, with TRBD1 tentatively as D gene (5 bases match). The sequenced sample was peripheral blood. At the DNA level, the sequence is TGTGCCACCAGTGGGGGGGGACCTAGCAATCAGCCCCAGCATTTT. It specifies CATSGGGPSNQPQHF.